A single sample gave rise to the 2 T cell receptor beta chains below, sequenced in a study of T-cell memory formation after mild COVID-19. TCRdb reprocessed the 5' RACE reads via MiXCR and lists one record per CDR3 protein. There are around 150,000 distinct CDR3 sequences in the sample; roughly 15% occur only once, and less than 15% lies in the top ten. The specimen was PBMCs or a T cell subset sorted from them (not recorded which). All receptors come from an adult woman who had mild COVID-19 (a few samples of this study predate the infection). Cell type and time point are not known.

The V gene is TRBV7-9, the J gene TRBJ2-7; 8 bases are a match to TRBD1. The V gene's germline CDR1 is SEHNR and CDR2 FQNEAQ (reference sequence). This CDR3 contains 15 residues. Trimming removed 5 bases from V and 3 bases from J; junction bases left unmatched: 9. The CDR3 sequence: CASSHRDRQYYEQYF. CDR3 coding DNA: TGTGCCAGCAGCCACCGGGACAGGCAATACTACGAGCAGTACTTC.

J is TRBJ1-4 and V is TRBV5-1, with 7 bases aligning to TRBD1. V was clipped by 5 bases and J by 3 bases; unmatched bases: 7. Germline CDR1 and CDR2: SGHRS and YFSETQ. The CDR3 totals 15 residues. The CDR3 bases are TGCGCCAGCAGACCTACAGGGGCGCCTAATGAAAAACTGTTTTTT. Amino acid sequence: CASRPTGAPNEKLFF.